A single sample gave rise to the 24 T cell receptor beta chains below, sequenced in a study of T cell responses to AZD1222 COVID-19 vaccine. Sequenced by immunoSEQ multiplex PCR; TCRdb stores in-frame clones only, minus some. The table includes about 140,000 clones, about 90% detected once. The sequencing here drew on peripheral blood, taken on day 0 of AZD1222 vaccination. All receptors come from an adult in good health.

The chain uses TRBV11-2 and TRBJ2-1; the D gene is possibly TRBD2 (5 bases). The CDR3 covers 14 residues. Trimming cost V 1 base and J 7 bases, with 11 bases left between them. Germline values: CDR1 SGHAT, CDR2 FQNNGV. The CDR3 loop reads CASSLGASWNEQFF. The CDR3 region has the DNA TGTGCCAGCAGCTTAGGGGCTAGCTGGAATGAGCAGTTCTTC.

The CDR3 is CASSQVNRATGNTIYF. CDR3 DNA sequence: TGTGCCAGCAGCCAAGTAAACAGAGCCACTGGAAACACCATATATTTT. The genes are TRBV3-1 (or the pseudogene TRBV3-2) and TRBJ1-3; D gene ambiguous. The V gene lost 1 base and the J gene lost 2 bases, with 12 bases spanning the gap. Germline V gene sequence: CDR1 LGHDT, CDR2 YNNKEL (reference sequence). CDR3 length: 16 residues.

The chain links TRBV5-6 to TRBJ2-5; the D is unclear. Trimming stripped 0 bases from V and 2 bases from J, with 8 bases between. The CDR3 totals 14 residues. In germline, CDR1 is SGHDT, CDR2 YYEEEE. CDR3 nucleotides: TGTGCCAGCAGCTTGGTGGACGGTCAAGAGACCCAGTACTTC. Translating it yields CASSLVDGQETQYF. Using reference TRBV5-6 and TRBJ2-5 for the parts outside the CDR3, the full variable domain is DAGVTQSPTHLIKTRGQQVTLRCSPKSGHDTVSWYQQALGQGPQFIFQYYEEEERQRGNFPDRFSGHQFPNYSSELNVNALLLGDSALYLCASSLVDGQETQYFGPGTRLLVL.

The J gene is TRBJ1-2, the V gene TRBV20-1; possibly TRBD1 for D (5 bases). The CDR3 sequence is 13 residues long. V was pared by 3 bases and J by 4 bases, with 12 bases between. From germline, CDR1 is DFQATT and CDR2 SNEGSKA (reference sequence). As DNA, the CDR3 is TGCAGTGCTAGTTGGGAGCAGGGCTATGGCTACACCTTC. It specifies CSASWEQGYGYTF.

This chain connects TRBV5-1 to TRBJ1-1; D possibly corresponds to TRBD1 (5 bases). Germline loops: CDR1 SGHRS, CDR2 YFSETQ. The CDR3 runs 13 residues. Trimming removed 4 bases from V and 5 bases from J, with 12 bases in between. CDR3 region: CASSRGTQTEAFF. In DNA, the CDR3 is TGCGCCAGCAGCCGAGGGACTCAGACTGAAGCTTTCTTT.

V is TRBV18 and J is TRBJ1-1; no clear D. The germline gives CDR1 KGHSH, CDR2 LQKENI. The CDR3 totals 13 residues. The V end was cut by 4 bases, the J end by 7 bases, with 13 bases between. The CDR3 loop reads CASSQDSSDEAFF. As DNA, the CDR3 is TGTGCCAGCTCACAGGATAGTAGTGATGAAGCTTTCTTT.

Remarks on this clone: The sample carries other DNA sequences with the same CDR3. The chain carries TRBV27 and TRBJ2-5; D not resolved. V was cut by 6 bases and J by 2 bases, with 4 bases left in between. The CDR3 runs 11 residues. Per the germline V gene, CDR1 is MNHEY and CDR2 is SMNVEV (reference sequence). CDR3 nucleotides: TGTGCCAGCAGGGGTCAAGAGACCCAGTACTTC. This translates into CASRGQETQYF.

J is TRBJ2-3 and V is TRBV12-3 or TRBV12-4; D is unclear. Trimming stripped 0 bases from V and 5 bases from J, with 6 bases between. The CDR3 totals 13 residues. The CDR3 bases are TGTGCCAGCAGTTTAGCGGGTGGAGATACGCAGTATTTT. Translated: CASSLAGGDTQYF.

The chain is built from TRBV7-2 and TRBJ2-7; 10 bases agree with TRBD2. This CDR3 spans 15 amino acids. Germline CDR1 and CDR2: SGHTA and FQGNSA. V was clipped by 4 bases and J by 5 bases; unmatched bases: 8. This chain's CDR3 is CASSYPGTSAHEQYF. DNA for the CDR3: TGTGCCAGCAGCTATCCCGGGACTAGCGCCCACGAGCAGTACTTC.

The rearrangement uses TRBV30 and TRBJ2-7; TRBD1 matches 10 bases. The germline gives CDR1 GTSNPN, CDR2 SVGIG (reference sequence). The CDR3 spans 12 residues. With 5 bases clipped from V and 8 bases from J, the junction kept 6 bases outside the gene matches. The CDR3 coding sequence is TGTGCCTGGGTCCCGGGACAGGGGAAGCAGTACTTC. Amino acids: CAWVPGQGKQYF.

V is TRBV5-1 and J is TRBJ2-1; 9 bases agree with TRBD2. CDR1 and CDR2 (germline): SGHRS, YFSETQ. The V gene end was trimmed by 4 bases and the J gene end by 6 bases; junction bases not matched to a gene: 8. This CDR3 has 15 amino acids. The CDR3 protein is CASSHSGTSTNEQFF. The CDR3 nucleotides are TGCGCCAGCAGCCATTCCGGGACTAGCACCAATGAGCAGTTCTTC.

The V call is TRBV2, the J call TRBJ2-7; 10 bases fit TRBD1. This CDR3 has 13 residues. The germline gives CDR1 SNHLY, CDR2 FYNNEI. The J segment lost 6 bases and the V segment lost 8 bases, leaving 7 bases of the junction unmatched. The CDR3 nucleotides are TGTGCCAGCCTAGGGGACAGGGGATCCGAGCAGTACTTC. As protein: CASLGDRGSEQYF.

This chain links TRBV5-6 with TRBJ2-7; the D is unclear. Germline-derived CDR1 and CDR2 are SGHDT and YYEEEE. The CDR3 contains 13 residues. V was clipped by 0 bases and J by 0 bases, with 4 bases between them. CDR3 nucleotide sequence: TGTGCCAGCAGCTTGGAGAGCTCCTACGAGCAGTACTTC. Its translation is CASSLESSYEQYF.

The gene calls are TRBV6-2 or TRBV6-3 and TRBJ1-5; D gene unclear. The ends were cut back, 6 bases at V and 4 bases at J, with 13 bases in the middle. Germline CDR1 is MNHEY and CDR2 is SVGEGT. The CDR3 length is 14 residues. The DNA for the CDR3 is TGTGCCAGCAGCCTGGACGGCACAAATCAGCCCCAGCATTTT. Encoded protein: CASSLDGTNQPQHF.

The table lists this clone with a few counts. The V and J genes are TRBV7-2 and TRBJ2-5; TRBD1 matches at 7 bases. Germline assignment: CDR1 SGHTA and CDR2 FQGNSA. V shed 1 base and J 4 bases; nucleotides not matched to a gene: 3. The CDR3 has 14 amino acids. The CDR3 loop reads CASSLVRGRETQYF. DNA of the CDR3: TGTGCCAGCAGCTTAGTTAGGGGGCGAGAGACCCAGTACTTC. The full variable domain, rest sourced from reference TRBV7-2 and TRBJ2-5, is GAGVSQSPSNKVTEKGKDVELRCDPISGHTALYWYRQSLGQGLEFLIYFQGNSAPDKSGLPSDRFSAERTGGSVSTLTIQRTQQEDSAVYLCASSLVRGRETQYFGPGTRLLVL.

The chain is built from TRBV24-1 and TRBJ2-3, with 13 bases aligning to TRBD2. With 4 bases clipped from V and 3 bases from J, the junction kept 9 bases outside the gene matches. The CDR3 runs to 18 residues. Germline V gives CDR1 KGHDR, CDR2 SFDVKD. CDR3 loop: CATSDLGLAGRGTDTQYF. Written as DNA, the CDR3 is TGTGCCACCAGTGACCTGGGACTAGCGGGAAGGGGGACAGATACGCAGTATTTT.

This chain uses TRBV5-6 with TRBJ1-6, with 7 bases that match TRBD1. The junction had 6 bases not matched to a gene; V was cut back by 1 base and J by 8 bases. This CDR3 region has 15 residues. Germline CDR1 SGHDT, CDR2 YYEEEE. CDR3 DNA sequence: TGTGCCAGCAGCTTGTACGCCAGGGGGGATTCACCCCTCCACTTT. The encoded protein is CASSLYARGDSPLHF.

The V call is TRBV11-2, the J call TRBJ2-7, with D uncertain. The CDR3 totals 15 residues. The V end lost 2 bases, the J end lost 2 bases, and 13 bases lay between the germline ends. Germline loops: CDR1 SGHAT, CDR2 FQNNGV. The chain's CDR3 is CASSLLRSSPYEQYF. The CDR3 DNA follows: TGTGCCAGCAGCTTATTGAGGTCCTCCCCCTACGAGCAGTACTTC.

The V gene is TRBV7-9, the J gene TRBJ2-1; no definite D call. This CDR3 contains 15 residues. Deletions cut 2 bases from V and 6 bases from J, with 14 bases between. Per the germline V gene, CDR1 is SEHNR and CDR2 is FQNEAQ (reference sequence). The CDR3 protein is CASSLLQPIVNEQFF. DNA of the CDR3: TGTGCCAGCAGCTTACTCCAGCCGATAGTCAATGAGCAGTTCTTC.

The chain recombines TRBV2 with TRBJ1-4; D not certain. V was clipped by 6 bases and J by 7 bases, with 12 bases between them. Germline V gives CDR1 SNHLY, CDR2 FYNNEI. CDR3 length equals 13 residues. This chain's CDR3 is CASRPPIGEKLFF. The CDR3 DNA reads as TGTGCCAGCAGACCCCCGATCGGTGAAAAACTGTTTTTT.

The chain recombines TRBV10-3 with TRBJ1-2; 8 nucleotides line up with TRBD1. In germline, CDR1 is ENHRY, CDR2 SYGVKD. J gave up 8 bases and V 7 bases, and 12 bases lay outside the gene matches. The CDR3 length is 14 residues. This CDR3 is CAITRERTGYGYTF. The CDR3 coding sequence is TGTGCCATCACCCGAGAAAGGACAGGGTACGGCTACACCTTC.

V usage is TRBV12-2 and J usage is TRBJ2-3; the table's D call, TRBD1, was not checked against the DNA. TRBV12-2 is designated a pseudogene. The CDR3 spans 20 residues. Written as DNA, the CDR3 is TGTGCAAGTCGCCCGAACCAACGGGACAGGGGGCCAGAGAGGCCCGATACGCAGTATTTT. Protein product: CASRPNQRDRGPERPDTQYF.

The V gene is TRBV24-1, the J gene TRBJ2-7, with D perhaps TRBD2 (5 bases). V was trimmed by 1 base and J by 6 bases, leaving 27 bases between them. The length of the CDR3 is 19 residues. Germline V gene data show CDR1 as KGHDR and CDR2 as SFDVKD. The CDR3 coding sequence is TGTGCCACCAGTGATTTAGCGGAAAGCTATTATTTTGTCCATGGCGAGCAGTACTTC. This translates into CATSDLAESYYFVHGEQYF.

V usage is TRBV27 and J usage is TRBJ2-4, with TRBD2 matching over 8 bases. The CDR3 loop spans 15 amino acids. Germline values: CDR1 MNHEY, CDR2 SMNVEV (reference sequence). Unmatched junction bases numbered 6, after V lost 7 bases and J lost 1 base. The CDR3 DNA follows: TGTGCCAGCACGGAACGGGGGGGGGCCAAAAACATTCAGTACTTC. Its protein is CASTERGGAKNIQYF.